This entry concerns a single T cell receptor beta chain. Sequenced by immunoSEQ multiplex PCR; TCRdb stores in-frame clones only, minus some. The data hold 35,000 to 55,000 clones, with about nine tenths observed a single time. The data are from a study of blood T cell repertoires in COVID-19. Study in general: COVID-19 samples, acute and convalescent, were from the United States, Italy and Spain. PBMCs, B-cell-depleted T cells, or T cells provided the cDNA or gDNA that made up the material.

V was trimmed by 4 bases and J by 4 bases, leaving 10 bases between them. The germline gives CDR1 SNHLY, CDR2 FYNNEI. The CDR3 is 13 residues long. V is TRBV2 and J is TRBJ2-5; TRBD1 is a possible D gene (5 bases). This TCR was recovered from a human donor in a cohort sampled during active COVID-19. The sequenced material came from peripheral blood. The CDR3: CASSGGRGETQYF. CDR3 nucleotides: TGTGCCAGCAGTGGCGGTAGGGGAGAGACCCAGTACTTC. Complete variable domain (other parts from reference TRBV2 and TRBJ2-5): EPEVTQTPSHQVTQMGQEVILRCVPISNHLYFYWYRQILGQKVEFLVSFYNNEISEKSEIFDDQFSVERPDGSNFTLKIRSTKLEDSAMYFCASSGGRGETQYFGPGTRLLVL.